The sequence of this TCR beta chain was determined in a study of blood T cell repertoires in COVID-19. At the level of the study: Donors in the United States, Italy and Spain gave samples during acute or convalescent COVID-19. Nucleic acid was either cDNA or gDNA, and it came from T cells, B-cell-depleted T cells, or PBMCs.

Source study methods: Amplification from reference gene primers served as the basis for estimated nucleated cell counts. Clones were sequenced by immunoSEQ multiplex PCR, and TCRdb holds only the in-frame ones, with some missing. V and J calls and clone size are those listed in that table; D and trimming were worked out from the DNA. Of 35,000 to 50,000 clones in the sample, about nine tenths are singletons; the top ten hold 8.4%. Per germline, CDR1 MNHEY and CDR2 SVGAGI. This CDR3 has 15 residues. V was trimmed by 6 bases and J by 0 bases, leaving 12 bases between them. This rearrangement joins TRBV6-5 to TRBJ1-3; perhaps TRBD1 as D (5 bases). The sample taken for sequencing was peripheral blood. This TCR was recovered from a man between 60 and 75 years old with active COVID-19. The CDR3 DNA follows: TGTGCCAGCAGGGCGGGGGGAATCTCTGGAAACACCATATATTTT. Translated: CASRAGGISGNTIYF.